Listed below are T cell receptor beta chains from one sample, sequenced in a study of blood T cell repertoires in COVID-19. Produced via immunoSEQ multiplex PCR; TCRdb's table is partial and in-frame only. This sample has some 51,000 clones, with approximately 86% found just once. The sequenced sample was peripheral blood. All receptors come from a man in his 60s with acute or convalescent COVID-19. Both conserved end residues are part of each CDR3. Each record gives: clone size, J gene, D gene, V gene, CDR3 protein, CDR3 DNA. D genes are given only for firm matches. Clone size appears in some rows only: once, few, many, or a class for an expanded clone.

abundance: NA; j_gene: TRBJ1-6; d_gene: NA; v_gene: TRBV28; CDR3aa: CASSPSLGEGSPLHF; CDR3nt: TGTGCCAGCAGCCCCTCGCTAGGGGAGGGTTCACCCCTCCACTTT
abundance: NA; j_gene: TRBJ1-4; d_gene: NA; v_gene: TRBV5-1; CDR3aa: CASSLDETGSFNEKLFF; CDR3nt: TGCGCCAGCAGCCTAGACGAGACAGGATCCTTTAATGAAAAACTGTTTTTT
abundance: NA; j_gene: TRBJ2-7; d_gene: TRBD2; v_gene: TRBV4-2; CDR3aa: CASSLGLADKVYEQYF; CDR3nt: TGTGCCAGCAGCCTGGGACTAGCGGATAAAGTTTACGAGCAGTACTTC
abundance: few; j_gene: TRBJ1-5; d_gene: NA; v_gene: TRBV7-2; CDR3aa: CASSARDTNQPQHF; CDR3nt: TGTGCCAGCAGCGCCCGGGACACAAATCAGCCCCAGCATTTT
abundance: NA; j_gene: TRBJ2-7; d_gene: NA; v_gene: TRBV5-4; CDR3aa: CASRLDEYEQYF; CDR3nt: TGTGCCAGCAGATTGGACGAGTACGAGCAGTACTTC
abundance: NA; j_gene: TRBJ2-2; d_gene: NA; v_gene: TRBV5-1; CDR3aa: CASSLTHGVNTGELFF; CDR3nt: TGCGCCAGCAGCTTGACCCACGGGGTCAACACCGGGGAGCTGTTTTTT
abundance: NA; j_gene: TRBJ2-7; d_gene: TRBD2; v_gene: TRBV5-4; CDR3aa: CASSGPPGTTSYEQYF; CDR3nt: TGTGCCAGCAGCGGACCACCCGGGACTACCTCCTACGAGCAGTACTTC
abundance: NA; j_gene: TRBJ2-3; d_gene: TRBD1; v_gene: TRBV24-1; CDR3aa: CATSRSGGGFGDTQYF; CDR3nt: TGTGCCACCAGTAGGTCAGGGGGCGGTTTCGGAGATACGCAGTATTTT
abundance: NA; j_gene: TRBJ1-2; d_gene: NA; v_gene: TRBV15; CDR3aa: CATRGVSGNGYTF; CDR3nt: TGTGCCACCAGGGGCGTGTCGGGGAATGGCTACACCTTC
abundance: NA; j_gene: TRBJ2-3; d_gene: NA; v_gene: TRBV18; CDR3aa: CASSPSGTDTQYF; CDR3nt: TGTGCCAGCTCACCATCGGGGACAGATACGCAGTATTTT
abundance: NA; j_gene: TRBJ1-2; d_gene: TRBD1; v_gene: TRBV18; CDR3aa: CASSPQGTGGGYTF; CDR3nt: TGTGCCAGCTCACCTCAAGGGACAGGGGGTGGCTACACCTTC
abundance: NA; j_gene: TRBJ2-7; d_gene: NA; v_gene: TRBV7-2; CDR3aa: CASSGSPGGYEQYF; CDR3nt: TGTGCCAGCAGCGGTAGCCCCGGGGGTTACGAGCAGTACTTC
abundance: NA; j_gene: TRBJ2-7; d_gene: NA; v_gene: TRBV5-6; CDR3aa: CASSLESSLTYEQYF; CDR3nt: TGTGCCAGCAGCTTGGAGTCTAGCTTAACCTACGAGCAGTACTTC
abundance: NA; j_gene: TRBJ2-1; d_gene: TRBD2; v_gene: TRBV29-1; CDR3aa: CSVDLRGGNEQFF; CDR3nt: TGCAGCGTTGACTTGCGCGGGGGGAATGAGCAGTTCTTC
abundance: NA; j_gene: TRBJ2-7; d_gene: NA; v_gene: TRBV18; CDR3aa: CASNDRSNYEQYF; CDR3nt: TGTGCCAGCAACGACAGGTCAAACTACGAGCAGTACTTC